A selection of T cell receptor beta chains follows, all from one sample in a study of OX40 agonist ivuxolimab in advanced cancers. Libraries were prepared by immunoSEQ multiplex PCR; TCRdb keeps only in-frame clonotypes and omits some of them. The table includes about 50,000 clones, roughly four fifths detected once. The material sequenced was CD4+ or CD8+ T cells sorted from blood, taken in a trial of the OX40 agonist ivuxolimab. Source of these receptors: an adult with an advanced solid tumor such as melanoma, head and neck, liver or kidney cancer. The CDR3 runs from the conserved cysteine through the conserved F or W. A D gene is named only where the DNA matches it firmly. Clone size is stated in some rows and not others, as once, few, many or a class when expanded.

v_gene	d_gene	j_gene	abundance	CDR3aa	CDR3nt
TRBV5-6	.	TRBJ2-3	.	CASSPDNRHTQYF	TGTGCCAGCAGCCCGGACAATCGGCATACGCAGTATTTT
TRBV18	TRBD1	TRBJ2-7	once	CASSLTLKGQGAYEQYF	TGTGCCAGCTCACTAACTTTAAAGGGACAGGGGGCTTACGAGCAGTACTTC
TRBV11-3	.	TRBJ2-3	.	CASSPGAGSDTQYF	TGTGCCAGCAGCCCCGGGGCAGGGTCAGATACGCAGTATTTT
TRBV2	TRBD2	TRBJ2-2	.	CASSATSGGNTGELFF	TGTGCCAGCAGCGCGACTAGCGGGGGTAACACCGGGGAGCTGTTTTTT
TRBV7-2	.	TRBJ2-3	.	CASSLAGSTDTQYF	TGTGCCAGCAGCTTAGCGGGGTCCACAGATACGCAGTATTTT
TRBV30	.	TRBJ2-7	.	CAWTQGSYEQYF	TGTGCCTGGACACAGGGCTCCTACGAGCAGTACTTC
TRBV6-1	TRBD1	TRBJ2-7	medium-sized	CASSRTGANEQYF	TGTGCCAGCTCTCGGACAGGGGCGAACGAGCAGTACTTC
TRBV18	TRBD2	TRBJ2-5	.	CASSPTSGGYQETQYF	TGTGCCAGCTCACCTACTAGCGGGGGGTACCAAGAGACCCAGTACTTC
TRBV30	.	TRBJ1-6	.	CALRDDWNSPLHF	TGTGCCTTGAGGGATGACTGGAATTCACCCCTCCACTTT
TRBV6-1	.	TRBJ1-3	once	CASIRTRGDTIYF	TGTGCCAGCATTCGGACACGAGGAGACACCATATATTTT
TRBV23-1	TRBD2	TRBJ2-3	.	CASSQSIPRGAYTDTQYF	TGCGCCAGCAGTCAATCGATCCCGCGGGGGGCTTACACAGATACGCAGTATTTT
TRBV25-1	.	TRBJ1-2	.	CASSENNYYGYTF	TGTGCCAGCAGTGAAAACAATTACTATGGCTACACCTTC
TRBV29-1	.	TRBJ1-1	few	CSADSPGDEAFF	TGCAGCGCTGATAGTCCCGGAGACGAAGCTTTCTTT
TRBV7-9	.	TRBJ2-7	.	CASSTGPEQYF	TGTGCCAGCAGCACTGGGCCCGAGCAGTACTTC
TRBV18	.	TRBJ2-5	.	CASSPLAEYGQTQYF	TGTGCCAGCTCACCTCTGGCAGAGTATGGACAAACCCAGTACTTC
TRBV10-3	TRBD1	TRBJ2-7	.	CAISLSGTAVEQYF	TGTGCCATCAGTCTAAGTGGGACAGCGGTCGAGCAGTACTTC
TRBV19	.	TRBJ2-2	.	CASSSGTVNTGELFF	TGTGCCAGTAGTTCCGGGACGGTGAACACCGGGGAGCTGTTTTTT
TRBV30	TRBD1	TRBJ2-5	.	CAWSPGQGTRPVRETQYF	TGTGCCTGGAGTCCTGGACAGGGGACCCGGCCCGTACGAGAGACCCAGTACTTC
TRBV4-2	.	TRBJ2-3	.	CASRTNTDTQYF	TGTGCCAGCAGGACTAACACAGATACGCAGTATTTT
TRBV6-1	TRBD1	TRBJ1-2	.	CASSKTGANYGYTF	TGTGCCAGCAGTAAGACAGGGGCGAACTATGGCTACACCTTC
TRBV6-5	.	TRBJ1-5	.	CATRGGTFSNQPQHF	TGTGCCACACGGGGGGGAACCTTTAGCAATCAGCCCCAGCATTTT
TRBV25-1	.	TRBJ1-2	.	CASSIGPQWGYTF	TGTGCCAGCAGTATAGGTCCCCAATGGGGCTACACCTTC
TRBV2	.	TRBJ2-1	.	CASSLWTSYNEQFF	TGTGCCAGCAGTCTTTGGACCTCCTACAATGAGCAGTTCTTC
TRBV5-1	.	TRBJ1-1	.	CASSLGRDTTLRAEAFF	TGCGCCAGCAGCCTCGGGCGGGACACCACCCTTCGTGCTGAAGCTTTCTTT
TRBV29-1	.	TRBJ2-7	.	CSVEEGGGREQYF	TGCAGCGTTGAAGAAGGGGGGGGGCGCGAGCAGTACTTC
TRBV19	TRBD2	TRBJ2-3	.	CASSRTSGGLLDTQYF	TGTGCCAGTAGTAGGACTAGCGGGGGGCTACTAGATACGCAGTATTTT
TRBV19	.	TRBJ2-6	.	CASSIGETGANVLTF	TGTGCCAGTAGTATCGGGGAGACTGGGGCCAACGTCCTGACTTTC
TRBV5-1	.	TRBJ2-3	.	CASSRGRWDTQYF	TGTGCCAGCAGTAGAGGTCGCTGGGATACGCAGTATTTT
TRBV5-1	TRBD2	TRBJ2-7	.	CASSFASGTTTYEQYF	TGCGCCAGCAGCTTTGCCTCCGGGACTACCACCTACGAGCAGTACTTC
TRBV7-6	TRBD1	TRBJ2-3	.	CASSSGTGSDTQYF	TGTGCCAGCAGCTCTGGGACAGGGTCGGATACGCAGTATTTT
TRBV5-1	.	TRBJ1-1	.	CASRQETEAFF	TGCGCCAGCAGACAGGAGACTGAAGCTTTCTTT
TRBV5-4	TRBD2	TRBJ2-5	.	CASSSPSGGARETQYF	TGTGCCAGCAGCTCCCCTAGCGGGGGGGCTCGAGAGACCCAGTACTTC
TRBV6-1	.	TRBJ1-1	.	CASSGLRGGGTEAFF	TGTGCCAGCAGTGGACTCAGGGGTGGTGGAACTGAAGCTTTCTTT
TRBV5-1	.	TRBJ2-1	.	CASSPRYNEQFF	TGCGCCAGCAGCCCCCGATACAATGAGCAGTTCTTC
TRBV7-2	TRBD1	TRBJ1-4	.	CASSLDPTGGTEKLFF	TGTGCCAGCAGCTTAGACCCGACAGGGGGTACTGAAAAACTGTTTTTT
TRBV7-8	.	TRBJ1-6	.	CASSLGQSGQPLHF	TGTGCCAGCAGCTTAGGTCAGAGCGGGCAACCCCTCCACTTT
TRBV25-1	.	TRBJ2-5	once	CASSVGAGFVETQYF	TGTGCCAGCAGTGTAGGGGCGGGGTTTGTGGAGACCCAGTACTTC
TRBV6-5	.	TRBJ2-7	.	CASSQGLGQFYEQYF	TGTGCCAGCAGTCAAGGCCTCGGACAGTTCTACGAGCAGTACTTC
TRBV4-3	TRBD2	TRBJ2-3	.	CASSQGASGGTDTQYF	TGCGCCAGCAGCCAAGGGGCCAGCGGGGGCACAGATACGCAGTATTTT
TRBV6-4	.	TRBJ2-3	few	CASSEGTPSGTDTQYF	TGTGCCAGCAGTGAGGGGACACCGTCGGGCACAGATACGCAGTATTTT
TRBV6-1	.	TRBJ1-1	.	CAISESAVSRVNTEAFF	TGTGCCATCAGTGAGTCCGCAGTCTCTAGAGTGAACACTGAAGCTTTCTTT
TRBV6-1	.	TRBJ1-6	.	CASSEQRVYF	TGTGCCAGCAGTGAACAGAGGGTGTACTTT